What follows are 2 T cell receptor beta chains derived from one specimen sequenced in a study of breast tumors, draining lymph nodes, adjacent tissues. TCRdb reprocessed the multiplex PCR reads with MiXCR, giving one entry per CDR3 protein. The sample has about 110,000 distinct CDR3 sequences, under 40% seen once. The lymph nodes were axillary draining lymph nodes from breast cancer patients. The sequenced material came from axillary lymph node tissue. The source is a female donor with breast cancer. Some clones in this sample may be carry-over from other donors' samples.

Regarding this clonotype: This is likely a read error, given that the CDR3 carries no conserved phenylalanine or tryptophan at its end. The V call is TRBV7-9, the J call TRBJ2-1, with D possibly matching TRBD1 (6 bases). In germline, CDR1 is SEHNR, CDR2 FQNEAQ (reference sequence). The CDR3 consists of 14 residues. V shed 10 bases and J shed 7 bases, with 20 bases lying between them. The CDR3 reads CANTTQGPGNEQFL. CDR3 sequence (DNA): TGTGCCAACACTACTCAGGGGCCCGGGAATGAGCAGTTCCTC.

This clonotype has ten or more counts. This chain connects TRBV10-3 to TRBJ2-3; tentatively, D is TRBD2 (5 bases). The germline V and J ends were trimmed by 8 bases and 5 bases, with 14 bases remaining between them. CDR1 and CDR2 (germline): ENHRY, SYGVKD. There are 13 residues in the CDR3. The CDR3 DNA is TGTGCCATCCTTGGACTTCTGGGAGATACGCAGTATTTT. Translation gives CAILGLLGDTQYF.